The 3 T cell receptor beta chains below all came from one sample that was sequenced in a study of T cell repertoires in cytomegalovirus infection. TCRdb redid the calling of the reads with MiXCR, one entry per CDR3 protein. Of about 260,000 distinct CDR3 sequences detected, approximately 13% appear once; the ten largest clones hold about 10%. Source material: PBMCs. These receptors were obtained from a human donor in good health (CMV status not recorded). Some clones in this sample may be carry-over from other donors' samples.

The chain joins TRBV24-1 to TRBJ2-5; D is unresolved. The length of the CDR3 is 12 residues. Germline CDR1 reads KGHDR; CDR2 reads SFDVKD. The V and J ends lost 0 bases and 3 bases respectively, with 1 base between them. The CDR3 spells CATSDLEETQYF. The CDR3 DNA follows: TGTGCCACCAGTGATTTGGAAGAGACCCAGTACTTC.

This clonotype was found many times. Here the CDR3 reads CASSDPAQTQYF. The CDR3 region has the DNA TGTGCCAGCAGCGACCCGGCACAGACGCAGTATTTT. This chain uses TRBV7-9 with TRBJ2-3; D is unclear. Per the germline V gene, CDR1 is SEHNR and CDR2 is FQNEAQ (reference sequence). Trimming left V 5 bases short and J 9 bases short, with 12 bases between. The CDR3 has 12 amino acids.

The sample holds a few counts of this clonotype. The CDR3 DNA is TGCGCCAGCAGTTTTTCCCGGGATCCAAATGAAAAACTGTTTTTT. Its protein is CASSFSRDPNEKLFF. The chain employs TRBV10-1 and TRBJ1-4; D not certain. V lost 5 bases and J lost 5, with 15 bases in between. The CDR3 has 15 amino acids. Germline V gives CDR1 WNHNN, CDR2 SYGVQD (reference sequence).